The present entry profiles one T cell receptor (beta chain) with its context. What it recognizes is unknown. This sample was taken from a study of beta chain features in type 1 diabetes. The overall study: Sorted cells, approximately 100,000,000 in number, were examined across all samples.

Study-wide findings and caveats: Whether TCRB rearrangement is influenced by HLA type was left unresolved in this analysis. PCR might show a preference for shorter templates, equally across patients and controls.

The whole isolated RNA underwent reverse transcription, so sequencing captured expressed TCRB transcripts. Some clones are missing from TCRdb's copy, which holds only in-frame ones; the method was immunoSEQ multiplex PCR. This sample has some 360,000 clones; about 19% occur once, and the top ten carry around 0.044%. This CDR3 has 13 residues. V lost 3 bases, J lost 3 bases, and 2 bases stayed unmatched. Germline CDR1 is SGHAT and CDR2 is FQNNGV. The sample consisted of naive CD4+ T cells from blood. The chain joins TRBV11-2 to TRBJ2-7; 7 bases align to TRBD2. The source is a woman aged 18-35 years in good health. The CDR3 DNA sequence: TGTGCCAGCAGCTTTGGGGGGGACTACGAGCAGTACTTC. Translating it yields CASSFGGDYEQYF. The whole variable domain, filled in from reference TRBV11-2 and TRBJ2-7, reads EAGVAQSPRYKIIEKRQSVAFWCNPISGHATLYWYQQILGQGPKLLIQFQNNGVVDDSQLPKDRFSAERLKGVDSTLKIQPAKLEDSAVYLCASSFGGDYEQYFGPGTRLTVT.